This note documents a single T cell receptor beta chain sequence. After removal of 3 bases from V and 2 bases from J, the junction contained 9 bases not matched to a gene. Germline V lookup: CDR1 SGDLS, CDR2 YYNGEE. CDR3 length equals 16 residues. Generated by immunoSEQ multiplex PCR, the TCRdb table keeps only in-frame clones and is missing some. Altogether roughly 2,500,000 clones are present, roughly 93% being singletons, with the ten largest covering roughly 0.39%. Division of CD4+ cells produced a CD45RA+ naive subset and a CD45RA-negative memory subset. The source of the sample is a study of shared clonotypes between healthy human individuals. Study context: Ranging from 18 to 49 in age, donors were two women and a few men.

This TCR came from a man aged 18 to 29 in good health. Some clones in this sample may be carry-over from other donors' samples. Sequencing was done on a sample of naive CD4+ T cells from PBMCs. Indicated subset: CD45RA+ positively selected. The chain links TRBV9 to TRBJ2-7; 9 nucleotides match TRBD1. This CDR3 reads CASSAQDRGQPYEQYF. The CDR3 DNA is TGTGCCAGCAGCGCCCAGGACAGGGGCCAACCCTACGAGCAGTACTTC.